This T cell receptor (beta chain) was found in a study of blood T cell repertoires in COVID-19. Study context: From T cells, B-cell-depleted T cells, or PBMCs came the material, which was cDNA or gDNA.

Regarding this clone: This sample also contains other DNA sequences that code for the same CDR3.

The repertoire was sequenced with immunoSEQ multiplex PCR; TCRdb's copy has only in-frame clones and lacks some. The repertoire holds roughly 240,000 clones, with roughly 88% as singletons. This TCR came from a woman over 75 with COVID-19, enrolled during active disease. Material for sequencing was peripheral blood.

CDR3 loop: CASSQTGGNTEAFF. CDR3 bases: TGTGCCAGCAGCCAAACAGGGGGCAACACTGAAGCTTTCTTT. The chain joins TRBV4-2 to TRBJ1-1; 9 bases fit TRBD1. CDR1 and CDR2 (germline): LGHNA, YNFKEQ. There are 14 residues in the CDR3. Trimming cost V 2 bases and J 2 bases; bases outside gene matches: 0.